This T cell receptor (beta chain) was found in a study of ipilimumab plus nivolumab after autologous stem cell transplantation. Overall study: Both relapsed and primary refractory DLBCL were included. Study-wide points: TCR repertoire, Treg phenotype and gut microbiota reportedly support more study of this approach.

TCRdb's table, derived via immunoSEQ multiplex PCR, lists solely in-frame clones and lacks some. The repertoire includes roughly 11,000 clones, approximately 69% of them detected once, and roughly 30% sits in the top ten. Patients got ipilimumab 1 mg/kg beginning 14 to 28 days post-transplant. Through week 26, nivolumab 3 mg/kg IV was given weeks 1, 4, 7, 10, then biweekly. This CDR3 spans 13 amino acids. Trimming stripped 1 base from V and 5 bases from J, with 11 bases between. Germline values: CDR1 SQVTM, CDR2 ANQGSEA. This clone was counted between two and nine times. Its specificity is not known. The input for sequencing was PBMCs, taken in a trial of ipilimumab plus nivolumab as post-transplant consolidation. The chain recombines TRBV29-1 with TRBJ1-2; D not certain. This sequence was found in a male donor with diffuse large B-cell lymphoma. The CDR3 here is CSVEGSQVYGYTF. The CDR3 DNA reads as TGCAGCGTTGAAGGGAGCCAGGTGTATGGCTACACCTTC.